A single TCR beta chain is shown here with its context. What it binds is unknown. Per the germline V gene, CDR1 is SGHRS and CDR2 is YFSETQ. The CDR3 is made up of 16 amino acids. For TCR beta, cDNA was produced by 5'RACE template switching with UMIs. With the 5' RACE reads reprocessed, TCRdb shows one record per CDR3 protein and no DNA. The sample table sets out 550,000 or so distinct CDR3 sequences. This entry comes from a study of T cells expressing NK-cell markers. Overall study findings and caveats: The study found these clonotypes also leading the CD3+CD56-NKG2C+ fraction in a few donors.

V gene TRBV5-1 combines with J gene TRBJ2-6. Input material: blood T cells: a sorted CD56 or NKG2C T cell subset, CD4+ or CD8+ T cells, or bulk PBMC T cells (not recorded which). This TCR came from a man younger than 35 in good health. The CDR3 region is CASSLGRRSGANVLTF. Full variable domain (missing parts from reference TRBV5-1 and TRBJ2-6): KAGVTQTPRYLIKTRGQQVTLSCSPISGHRSVSWYQQTPGQGLQFLFEYFSETQRNKGNFPGRFSGRQFSNSRSEMNVSTLELGDSALYLCASSLGRRSGANVLTFGAGSRLTVL.